Listed below are T cell receptor beta chains from one sample, sequenced in a study of T cell repertoires in cytomegalovirus infection. Each CDR3 protein is one row after TCRdb ran MiXCR on the reads. The table has 200,000 or so distinct CDR3 sequences, 28% seen once; the top ten hold roughly 29%. The sample taken for sequencing was PBMCs. The source is a human donor in good health (CMV status not recorded). Some clones in this sample may be carry-over from other donors' samples. Each CDR3 is given with its conserved first and last residue. A D gene is named only where the DNA matches it firmly. Some rows mark clone size as missing; the rest say once, few, many or name a class of expanded clone.

clone size: .
CDR3 length: 15
D gene: .
J gene: TRBJ2-5
V gene: TRBV5-1
CDR3 protein: CASSPGPGAQETQYF
CDR3 DNA: TGCGCCAGCAGCCCAGGTCCCGGGGCCCAAGAGACCCAGTACTTC

clone size: few
CDR3 length: 12
D gene: .
J gene: TRBJ2-7
V gene: TRBV6-6
CDR3 protein: CASGWGSYEQYF
CDR3 DNA: TGTGCCAGCGGATGGGGATCCTACGAGCAGTACTTC

clone size: few
CDR3 length: 13
D gene: .
J gene: TRBJ1-1
V gene: TRBV12-3/TRBV12-4
CDR3 protein: CASSTSPPPEAFF
CDR3 DNA: TGTGCCAGCAGTACGAGTCCCCCCCCTGAAGCTTTCTTT

clone size: .
CDR3 length: 15
D gene: TRBD1
J gene: TRBJ1-6
V gene: TRBV6-6
CDR3 protein: CASSPRGTGGSPLHF
CDR3 DNA: TGTGCCAGCAGTCCGCGGGGGACAGGGGGATCACCCCTCCACTTT

clone size: few
CDR3 length: 15
D gene: TRBD2
J gene: TRBJ2-2
V gene: TRBV2
CDR3 protein: CASSEASRGSGELFF
CDR3 DNA: TGTGCCAGCAGTGAAGCTTCGCGGGGGAGCGGGGAGCTGTTTTTT

clone size: once
CDR3 length: 15
D gene: TRBD2
J gene: TRBJ2-5
V gene: TRBV6-6
CDR3 protein: CASSGSGALGETQYF
CDR3 DNA: TGTGCCAGCAGTGGGAGCGGGGCTTTGGGAGAGACCCAGTACTTC

clone size: .
CDR3 length: 14
D gene: TRBD1
J gene: TRBJ2-2
V gene: TRBV11-3
CDR3 protein: CASSPDRVSGELFF
CDR3 DNA: TGTGCCAGCAGCCCGGACAGGGTATCCGGGGAGCTGTTTTTT

clone size: few
CDR3 length: 12
D gene: .
J gene: TRBJ2-7
V gene: TRBV6-1
CDR3 protein: CASRIKSYEQYF
CDR3 DNA: TGTGCCAGCAGGATCAAGTCCTACGAGCAGTACTTC

clone size: .
CDR3 length: 16
D gene: TRBD1
J gene: TRBJ2-3
V gene: TRBV20-1
CDR3 protein: CSASPYRGLSTDTQYF
CDR3 DNA: TGCAGTGCTAGTCCATACAGGGGCCTTAGCACAGATACGCAGTATTTT

clone size: .
CDR3 length: 14
D gene: .
J gene: TRBJ2-7
V gene: TRBV30
CDR3 protein: CAWTLPGQSYEQYF
CDR3 DNA: TGTGCCTGGACATTACCGGGACAAAGCTACGAGCAGTACTTC

clone size: .
CDR3 length: 13
D gene: .
J gene: TRBJ2-3
V gene: TRBV6-6
CDR3 protein: CASSYPTTDTQYF
CDR3 DNA: TGTGCCAGCAGTTATCCCACCACAGATACGCAGTATTTT

clone size: few
CDR3 length: 16
D gene: .
J gene: TRBJ1-1
V gene: TRBV19
CDR3 protein: CASIALLGPENTEAFF
CDR3 DNA: TGTGCCAGTATCGCTCTCCTGGGACCTGAGAACACTGAAGCTTTCTTT

clone size: few
CDR3 length: 16
D gene: .
J gene: TRBJ2-3
V gene: TRBV18
CDR3 protein: CASSPLSGGYTDTQYF
CDR3 DNA: TGTGCCAGCTCACCATTGTCCGGGGGCTACACAGATACGCAGTATTTT

clone size: .
CDR3 length: 16
D gene: .
J gene: TRBJ1-3
V gene: TRBV2
CDR3 protein: CASSEVTGSSGNTIYF
CDR3 DNA: TGTGCCAGCAGTGAAGTTACAGGGAGCTCTGGAAACACCATATATTTT

clone size: .
CDR3 length: 13
D gene: .
J gene: TRBJ1-2
V gene: TRBV14
CDR3 protein: CASSQTGGYGYTF
CDR3 DNA: TGTGCCAGCAGCCAGACCGGCGGGTATGGCTACACCTTC